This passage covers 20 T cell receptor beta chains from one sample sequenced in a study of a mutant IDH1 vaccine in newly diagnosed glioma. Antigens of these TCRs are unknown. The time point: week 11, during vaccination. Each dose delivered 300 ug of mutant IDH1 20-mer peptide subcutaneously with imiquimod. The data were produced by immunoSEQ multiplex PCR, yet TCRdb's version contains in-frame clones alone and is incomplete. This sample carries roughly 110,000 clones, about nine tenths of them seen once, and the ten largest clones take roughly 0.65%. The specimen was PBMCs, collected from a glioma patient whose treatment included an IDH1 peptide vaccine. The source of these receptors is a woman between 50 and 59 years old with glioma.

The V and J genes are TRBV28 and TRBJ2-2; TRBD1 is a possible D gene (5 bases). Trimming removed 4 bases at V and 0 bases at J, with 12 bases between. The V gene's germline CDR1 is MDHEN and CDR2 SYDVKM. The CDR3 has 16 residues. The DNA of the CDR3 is TGTGCCAGCAGTTATCCGACAGCCGCGAACACCGGGGAGCTGTTTTTT. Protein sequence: CASSYPTAANTGELFF.

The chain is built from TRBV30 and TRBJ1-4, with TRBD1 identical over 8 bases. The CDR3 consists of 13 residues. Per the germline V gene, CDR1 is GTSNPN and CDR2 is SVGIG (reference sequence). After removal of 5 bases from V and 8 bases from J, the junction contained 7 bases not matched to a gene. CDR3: CAWDRGLREKLFF. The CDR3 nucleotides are TGTGCCTGGGACAGGGGTTTACGAGAAAAACTGTTTTTT.

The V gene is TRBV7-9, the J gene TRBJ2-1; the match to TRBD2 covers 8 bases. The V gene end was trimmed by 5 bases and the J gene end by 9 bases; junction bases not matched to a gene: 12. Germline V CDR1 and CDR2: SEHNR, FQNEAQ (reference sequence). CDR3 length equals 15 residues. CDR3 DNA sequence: TGTGCCAGCAGCCTCGGGACTAGGAAGAATTCTGAGCAGTTCTTC. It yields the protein CASSLGTRKNSEQFF.

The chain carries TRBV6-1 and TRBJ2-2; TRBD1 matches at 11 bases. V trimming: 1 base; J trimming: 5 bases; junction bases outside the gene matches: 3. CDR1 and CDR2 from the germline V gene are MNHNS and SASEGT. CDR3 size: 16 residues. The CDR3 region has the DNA TGTGCCAGCAGTGAAGGGACAGGGGGCTTGACCGGGGAGCTGTTTTTT. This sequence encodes CASSEGTGGLTGELFF.

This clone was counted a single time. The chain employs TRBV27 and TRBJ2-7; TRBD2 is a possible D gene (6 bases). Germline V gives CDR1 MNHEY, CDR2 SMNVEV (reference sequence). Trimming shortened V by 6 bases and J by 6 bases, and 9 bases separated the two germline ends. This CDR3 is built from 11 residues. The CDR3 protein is CASSPGAEQYF. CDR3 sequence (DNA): TGTGCCAGCAGCCCGGGAGCCGAGCAGTACTTC.

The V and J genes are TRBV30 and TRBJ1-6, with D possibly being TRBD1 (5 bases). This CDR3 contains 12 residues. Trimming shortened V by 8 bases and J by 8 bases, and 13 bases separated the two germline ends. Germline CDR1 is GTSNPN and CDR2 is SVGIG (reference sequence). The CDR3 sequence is CAGGRSDSPLHF. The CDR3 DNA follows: TGTGCCGGGGGGAGATCGGATTCACCCCTCCACTTT.

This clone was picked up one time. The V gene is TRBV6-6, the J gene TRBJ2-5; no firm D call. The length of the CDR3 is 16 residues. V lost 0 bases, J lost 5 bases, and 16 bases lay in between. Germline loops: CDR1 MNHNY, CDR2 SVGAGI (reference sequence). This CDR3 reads CASSYSVGAARETQYF. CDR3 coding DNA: TGTGCCAGCAGTTACTCGGTCGGAGCAGCTAGGGAGACCCAGTACTTC.

The CDR3 loop reads CASSQALARSGELFF. The CDR3 DNA is TGTGCCAGCAGCCAAGCTTTAGCCCGGTCCGGGGAGCTGTTTTTT. The V call is TRBV14, the J call TRBJ2-2; no definite D call. Germline loops: CDR1 SGHDN, CDR2 FVKESK. V lost 1 base to trimming and J lost 6 bases, with 12 bases between them. This CDR3 is 15 amino acids long.

Here the CDR3 reads CSARVGSRANVLTF. In nucleotides, the CDR3 is TGCAGCGCCCGAGTGGGTTCGAGGGCCAACGTCCTGACTTTC. V and J are TRBV29-1 and TRBJ2-6, with unresolved D. CDR3 size: 14 residues. Germline V gene lookup returns CDR1 SQVTM and CDR2 ANQGSEA. V dropped 7 bases and J dropped 5 bases, with 15 bases sitting between them.

As DNA, the CDR3 is TGCGCCAGCAGCCCGCGGCGGGAGGGCCCCAAAGAGACCCAGTACTTC. Protein: CASSPRREGPKETQYF. The chain recombines TRBV5-1 with TRBJ2-5; 9 bases map to TRBD2. The CDR3 consists of 16 residues. Trimming took 4 bases from V and 3 from J; bases not matched to a gene: 10. Looked up from germline, CDR1 is SGHRS and CDR2 is YFSETQ.

CDR3 residues: CASRNRGDQPQHF. CDR3 DNA: TGTGCCAGCAGGAACAGGGGTGATCAGCCCCAGCATTTT. This rearrangement joins TRBV6-6 to TRBJ1-5; 7 nucleotides agree with TRBD1. The germline V gene has CDR1 MNHNY and CDR2 SVGAGI (reference sequence). The trim removed 6 bases at V and 5 bases at J, leaving 4 bases unmatched. The CDR3 is 13 residues long.

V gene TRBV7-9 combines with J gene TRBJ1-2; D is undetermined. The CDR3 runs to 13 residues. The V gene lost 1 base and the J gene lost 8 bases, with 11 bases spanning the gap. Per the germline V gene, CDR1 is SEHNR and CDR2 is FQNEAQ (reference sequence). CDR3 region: CASSLGSVLGYTF. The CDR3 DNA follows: TGTGCCAGCAGCTTAGGTTCAGTTTTGGGCTACACCTTC.

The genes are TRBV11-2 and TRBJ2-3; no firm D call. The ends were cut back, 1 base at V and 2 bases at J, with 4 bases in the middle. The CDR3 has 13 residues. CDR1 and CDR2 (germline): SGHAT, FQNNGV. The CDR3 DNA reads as TGTGCCAGCAGCTTAGTCTACACAGATACGCAGTATTTT. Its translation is CASSLVYTDTQYF. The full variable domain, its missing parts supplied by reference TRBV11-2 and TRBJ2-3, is EAGVAQSPRYKIIEKRQSVAFWCNPISGHATLYWYQQILGQGPKLLIQFQNNGVVDDSQLPKDRFSAERLKGVDSTLKIQPAKLEDSAVYLCASSLVYTDTQYFGPGTRLTVL.

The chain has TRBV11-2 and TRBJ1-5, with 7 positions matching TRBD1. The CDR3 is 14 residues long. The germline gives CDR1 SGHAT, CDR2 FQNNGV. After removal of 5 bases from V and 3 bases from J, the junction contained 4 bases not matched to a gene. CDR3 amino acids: CASSPGGNNQPQHF. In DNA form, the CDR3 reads TGTGCCAGCAGCCCAGGGGGGAACAATCAGCCCCAGCATTTT.

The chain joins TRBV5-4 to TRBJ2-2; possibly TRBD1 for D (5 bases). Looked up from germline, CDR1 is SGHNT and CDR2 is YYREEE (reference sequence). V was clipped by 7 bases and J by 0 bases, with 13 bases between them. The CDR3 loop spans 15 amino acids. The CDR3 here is CASRQRTPNTGELFF. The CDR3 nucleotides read TGTGCCAGCCGTCAGAGGACACCGAACACCGGGGAGCTGTTTTTT. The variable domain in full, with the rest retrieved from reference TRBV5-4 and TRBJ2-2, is ETGVTQSPTHLIKTRGQQVTLRCSSQSGHNTVSWYQQALGQGPQFIFQYYREEENGRGNFPPRFSGLQFPNYSSELNVNALELDDSALYLCASRQRTPNTGELFFGEGSRLTVL.

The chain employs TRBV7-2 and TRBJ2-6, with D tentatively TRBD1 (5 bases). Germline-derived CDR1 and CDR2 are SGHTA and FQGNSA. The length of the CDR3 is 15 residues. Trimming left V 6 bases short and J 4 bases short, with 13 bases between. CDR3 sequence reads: CASRPPRAGANVLTF. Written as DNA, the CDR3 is TGTGCCAGCAGACCCCCCAGGGCGGGGGCCAACGTCCTGACTTTC.

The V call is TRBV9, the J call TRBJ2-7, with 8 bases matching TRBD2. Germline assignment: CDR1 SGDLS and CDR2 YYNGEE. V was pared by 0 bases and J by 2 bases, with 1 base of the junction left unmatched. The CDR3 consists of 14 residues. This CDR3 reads CASSVAGGTYEQYF. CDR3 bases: TGTGCCAGCAGCGTAGCGGGAGGGACCTACGAGCAGTACTTC.

Written as DNA, the CDR3 is TGTGCCAGCAGCCGGGGACAGGGGATGTACACTGAAGCTTTCTTT. It translates to CASSRGQGMYTEAFF. The chain has TRBV7-9 and TRBJ1-1, with 10 bases identical to TRBD1. The CDR3 covers 15 residues. Germline-derived CDR1 and CDR2 are SEHNR and FQNEAQ (reference sequence). V gave up 5 bases and J gave up 3 bases; unmatched junction bases: 6.

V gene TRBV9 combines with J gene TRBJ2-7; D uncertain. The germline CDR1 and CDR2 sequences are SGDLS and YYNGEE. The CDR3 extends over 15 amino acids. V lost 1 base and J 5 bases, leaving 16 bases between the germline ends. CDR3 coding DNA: TGTGCCAGCAGCGTAACGTGGGCCCCTGGGAACGAGCAGTACTTC. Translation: CASSVTWAPGNEQYF.

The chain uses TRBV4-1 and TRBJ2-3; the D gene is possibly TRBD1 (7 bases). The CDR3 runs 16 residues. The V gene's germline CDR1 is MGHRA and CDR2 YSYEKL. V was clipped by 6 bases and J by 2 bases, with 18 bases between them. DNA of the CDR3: TGCGCCAGCAGTCCCGGTAGCAGGGGGGACACAGATACGCAGTATTTT. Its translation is CASSPGSRGDTDTQYF.